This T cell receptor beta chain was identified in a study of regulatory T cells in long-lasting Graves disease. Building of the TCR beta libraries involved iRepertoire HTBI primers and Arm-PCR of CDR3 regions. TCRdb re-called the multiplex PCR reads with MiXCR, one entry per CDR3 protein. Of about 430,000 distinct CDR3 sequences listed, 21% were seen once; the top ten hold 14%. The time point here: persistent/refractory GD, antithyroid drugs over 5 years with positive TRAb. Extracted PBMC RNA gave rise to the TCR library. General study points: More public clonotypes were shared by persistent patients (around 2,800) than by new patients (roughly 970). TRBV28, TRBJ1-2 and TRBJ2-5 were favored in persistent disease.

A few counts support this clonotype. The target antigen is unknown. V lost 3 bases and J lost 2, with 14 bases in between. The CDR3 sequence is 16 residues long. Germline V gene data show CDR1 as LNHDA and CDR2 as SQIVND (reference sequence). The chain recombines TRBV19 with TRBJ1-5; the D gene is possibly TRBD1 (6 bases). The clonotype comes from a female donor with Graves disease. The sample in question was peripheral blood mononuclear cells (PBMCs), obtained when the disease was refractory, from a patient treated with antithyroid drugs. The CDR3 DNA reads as TGTGCCAGTAGTATCCTACAGGGAAACGGCAATCAGCCCCAGCATTTT. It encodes CASSILQGNGNQPQHF.